This entry describes one T cell receptor beta chain. This record belongs to a study of blood T cell repertoires in COVID-19. Which cohort a participant joined came from the clinical history participants gave. Sequencing was performed with immunoSEQ multiplex PCR; in TCRdb, only in-frame clones are kept and a portion is missing. The table includes under 300,000 clones, 75% to 95% detected once. The germline gives CDR1 SGHAT, CDR2 FQDESV (reference sequence). The CDR3 loop spans 12 amino acids. The V end was cut by 4 bases, the J end by 3 bases, with 6 bases between. The source of this sequence is a woman younger than 35 who had recovered from COVID-19. Input material: PBMCs or T cells enriched from blood (not recorded which). This chain links TRBV11-1 with TRBJ1-1, with a possible D match to TRBD1 (5 bases). The CDR3 DNA follows: TGTGCCAGCAGCTGGGGGGACACTGAAGCTTTCTTT. Translating it yields CASSWGDTEAFF. Drawing the rest from reference TRBV11-1 and TRBJ1-1, the complete variable domain is EAEVAQSPRYKITEKSQAVAFWCDPISGHATLYWYRQILGQGPELLVQFQDESVVDDSQLPKDRFSAERLKGVDSTLKIQPAELGDSAMYLCASSWGDTEAFFGQGTRLTVV.